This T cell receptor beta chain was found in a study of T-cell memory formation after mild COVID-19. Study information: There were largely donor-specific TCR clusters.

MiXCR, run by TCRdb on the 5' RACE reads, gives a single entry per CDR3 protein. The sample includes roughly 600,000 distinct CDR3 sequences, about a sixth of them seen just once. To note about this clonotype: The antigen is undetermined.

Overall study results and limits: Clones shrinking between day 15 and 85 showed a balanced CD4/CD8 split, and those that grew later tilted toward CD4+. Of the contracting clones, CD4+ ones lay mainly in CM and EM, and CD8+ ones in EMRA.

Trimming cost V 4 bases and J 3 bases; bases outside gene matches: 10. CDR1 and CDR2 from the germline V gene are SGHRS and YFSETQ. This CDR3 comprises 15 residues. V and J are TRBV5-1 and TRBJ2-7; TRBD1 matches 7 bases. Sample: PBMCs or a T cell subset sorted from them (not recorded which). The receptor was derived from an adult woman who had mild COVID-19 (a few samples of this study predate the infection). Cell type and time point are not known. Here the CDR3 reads CASSRAGTADYEQYF. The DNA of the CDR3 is TGCGCCAGCAGCCGCGCCGGGACAGCTGACTACGAGCAGTACTTC.